The following is a T cell receptor beta chain sequence with its context. Antigen: not known. No conserved phenylalanine or tryptophan is present at the end of the CDR3, so a read error is the likely explanation. The data originate from a study of tumor-infiltrating lymphocytes in primary liver carcinoma. Turning to the study itself: Stage T1-T3 N0M0 tumors measured roughly 4.2 to 10 cm at most.

Co-extraction of both nucleic acids (RNA and DNA) used roughly 18-34 mg of unsorted bulk tissue. Findings and caveats of the study: Top-250-clone fractions were significantly higher in tumors than in blood (p = 0.039).

Germline CDR1 is SGHAT and CDR2 is FQNNGV. The CDR3 has 14 residues. TCR beta cDNA was reverse-transcribed from 450 to 500 ng of total RNA. The reaction used a constant-region primer and ProtoScript II reverse transcriptase. What produced the TCR beta libraries was three nested multiplex PCR rounds using slightly modified ARM-PCR. TRBV1-TRBV30 forward primers and a C-beta reverse primer were used in the first two PCR rounds, which each ran for 10 cycles. Via MiXCR, TCRdb re-called the multiplex PCR reads, giving one row per CDR3 protein. Here the sample spans some 95,000 distinct CDR3 sequences, less than 75% being singletons.

The specimen was tumor-adjacent normal liver tissue. The TCR was taken from a man in his forties with primary liver carcinoma and hepatitis B virus infection. The rearrangement uses TRBV11-2 and TRBJ2-3, with TRBD2 matching over 7 bases. The CDR3: CASSPRLASDTQYC. In DNA, the CDR3 is TGCGCCAGCAGCCCCCGACTAGCATCAGATACGCAGTATTGT.